Listed below are T cell receptor beta chains from one sample, sequenced in a study of regulatory T cells in long-lasting Graves disease. One entry per CDR3 protein, called by TCRdb with MiXCR from the multiplex PCR reads. The table lists roughly 560,000 distinct CDR3 sequences, roughly 15% of them singletons. These data are also associated with another study on T cells in Graves' hyperthyroidism and ophthalmopathy.

Specimen: peripheral blood mononuclear cells (PBMCs), collected at new diagnosis, from a patient treated with antithyroid drugs. The receptors here all came from a middle-aged woman with Graves disease. Both conserved end residues are part of each CDR3. D genes are given only for firm matches. Clone sizes are given selectively: once, few, many, or a class where the clone is expanded.

V gene	D gene	clone size	J gene	CDR3 DNA	CDR3 protein
TRBV19	-	few	TRBJ1-5	TGTGCCAGTAGAACCGACAGTATCAATCAGCCCCAGCATTTT	CASRTDSINQPQHF
TRBV20-1	TRBD2	-	TRBJ2-7	TGCAGTGCGGCACTAGCGGGAGCGGACTACGAGCAGTACTTC	CSAALAGADYEQYF
TRBV7-9	TRBD2	many	TRBJ2-1	TGTGCCAGCAGCCGTGGACTAGCGGGGGGGCAGAATGAGCAGTTCTTC	CASSRGLAGGQNEQFF
TRBV9	TRBD1	many	TRBJ1-1	TGTGCCAGCAGCGTAGCCCGTCGTGGGACAGGGAACACTGAAGCTTTCTTT	CASSVARRGTGNTEAFF
TRBV19	-	few	TRBJ1-6	TGTGCCAGCAACTCGGGGGTACGGAGGGGAAATTCACCCCTCCACTTT	CASNSGVRRGNSPLHF
TRBV7-2	-	many	TRBJ2-7	TGTGCCAGCAGCCGCGAGCCGACCTACGAGCAGTACTTC	CASSREPTYEQYF
TRBV25-1	-	few	TRBJ2-7	TGTGCCAGCATTCGACGTAGGAACGAGCAGTACTTC	CASIRRRNEQYF
TRBV29-1	TRBD1	many	TRBJ1-2	TGCAGCGTGGGGACAGGGGGCTTAGGTGGCTACACCTTC	CSVGTGGLGGYTF
TRBV7-9	-	-	TRBJ2-2	TGTGCCAGCAGCTCCGGAGGCGACACCGGGGAGCTGTTTTTT	CASSSGGDTGELFF
TRBV4-1	-	-	TRBJ2-6	TGCGCCAGCAGGGAAGGACAGACGGGGGCCAACGTCCTGACTTTC	CASREGQTGANVLTF
TRBV11-2	TRBD2	many	TRBJ2-7	TGTGCCAGCAGCCGAGGGTCGGGGGGCTACGAGCAGTACTTC	CASSRGSGGYEQYF
TRBV29-1	-	-	TRBJ2-2	TGCAGCGTTGAAGATCGACAGGCCGGGGAGCTGTTTTTT	CSVEDRQAGELFF
TRBV20-1	-	many	TRBJ2-5	TGCAGTGCTAGAGACCTCGAAGAGGGAGAGACCCAGTACTTC	CSARDLEEGETQYF
TRBV5-8	-	many	TRBJ2-3	TGTGCCAGCAGCTTGGCCGGGTTTGACACAGATACGCAGTATTTT	CASSLAGFDTDTQYF
TRBV5-1	TRBD2	few	TRBJ2-3	TGCGCCAGCAGCTTCTCGGGACTAGCATCAGATACGCAGTATTTT	CASSFSGLASDTQYF
TRBV7-3	TRBD1	many	TRBJ2-3	TGTGCCAGCAGCTTAACTGGGACAGGGAACACAGATACGCAGTATTTT	CASSLTGTGNTDTQYF
TRBV9	TRBD1	many	TRBJ2-7	TGTGCCAGCAGCGATGGGACAGGGGGGAAAGAGCAGTACTTC	CASSDGTGGKEQYF
TRBV7-9	TRBD2	many	TRBJ2-5	TGTGCCAGCAGCCTTAGCGGGGGGATTCGGGAGACCCAGTACTTC	CASSLSGGIRETQYF
TRBV6-1	-	few	TRBJ1-6	TGTGCCAGCACTCTGGAGGACACAGGGTCACCCCTCCACTTT	CASTLEDTGSPLHF
TRBV2	TRBD1	few	TRBJ1-2	TGTGCCAGCAGGCGGACAGGGAGCGGCTACACCTTC	CASRRTGSGYTF
TRBV20-1	-	many	TRBJ1-6	TGCAGTGCTAGACAGGGCTCCAATTCACCCCTCCACTTT	CSARQGSNSPLHF
TRBV11-3	-	many	TRBJ1-1	TGTGCCAGCAGCTTAGAAGAGTGGTCGGTCACTGAAGCTTTCTTT	CASSLEEWSVTEAFF
TRBV7-2	TRBD2	-	TRBJ2-1	TGTGCCAGCAGCTTAGCTGTAGCGGGGGGTTACAATGAGCAGTTCTTC	CASSLAVAGGYNEQFF
TRBV19	-	-	TRBJ2-3	TGTGCCAGTAGTATGGGGTCAGCCCGGACTACGCAGTATTTT	CASSMGSARTTQYF
TRBV14	TRBD1	few	TRBJ1-3	TGTGCCAGCAGCCAAGAGGCAGGGGGCTTTGGAAACACCATATATTTT	CASSQEAGGFGNTIYF
TRBV20-1	-	-	TRBJ2-6	TGCAGTGCCAGGACGGTAGTAGAGGGGGCCAACGTCCTGACTTTC	CSARTVVEGANVLTF
TRBV15	-	few	TRBJ2-1	TGTGCCACCAGCAGAGATCTTCGCGGGGACTACAATGAGCAGTTCTTC	CATSRDLRGDYNEQFF
TRBV29-1	TRBD1	few	TRBJ1-1	TGCAGCATAGCGCAGGGGGCGAACACTGAAGCTTTCTTT	CSIAQGANTEAFF
TRBV5-1	-	few	TRBJ1-3	TGCGCCAGCAGCGCAACCATCGGACTCTCTGGAAACACCATATATTTT	CASSATIGLSGNTIYF
TRBV20-1	-	few	TRBJ1-2	TGCAGTGCTGCTGCCATCGGGATCCCGGGTGGCTACACCTTC	CSAAAIGIPGGYTF
TRBV2	-	many	TRBJ2-5	TGTGCCAGCAGTCCGGACACCGTCCAAGAGACCCAGTACTTC	CASSPDTVQETQYF
TRBV3-1	-	few	TRBJ2-1	TGTGCCAGCAGCCAAGGTAGCCTGCCACCCTACAATGAGCAGTTCTTC	CASSQGSLPPYNEQFF
TRBV20-1	TRBD1	many	TRBJ2-6	TGCAGTGCTAGCCCAGGGGGCGACACGTCGTCTGGGGCCAACGTCCTGACTTTC	CSASPGGDTSSGANVLTF
TRBV5-6	-	few	TRBJ1-5	TGTGCCAGCAGCCGGGAAGGGGCGGGGGGCAATCAGCCCCAGCATTTT	CASSREGAGGNQPQHF
TRBV27	-	-	TRBJ1-4	TGTGCCAGCAGTTTTAGACGTAATGAAAAACTGTTTTTT	CASSFRRNEKLFF
TRBV19	TRBD1	-	TRBJ1-2	TGTGCCAGTAGTATACGCCAGGGGGACTATGGCTACACCTTC	CASSIRQGDYGYTF
TRBV11-2	-	many	TRBJ2-3	TGTGCCAGCAGCTTAGAGCGGAGCACAGATACGCAGTATTTT	CASSLERSTDTQYF
TRBV3-1	TRBD2	few	TRBJ2-2	TGTGCCAGCAGCCCCCGCGGACTAGCGGGGGGCGGGGAGCTGTTTTTT	CASSPRGLAGGGELFF
TRBV20-1	-	-	TRBJ1-1	TGCAGTGCTAGCCAGGCTAGGGGGGACACTGAAGCTTTCTTT	CSASQARGDTEAFF
TRBV11-1	TRBD2	-	TRBJ2-3	TGTGCCAGCAGCCAAGGACTAGCGGGACGAACAGATACGCAGTATTTT	CASSQGLAGRTDTQYF
TRBV6-2/TRBV6-3	TRBD1	many	TRBJ2-7	TGTGCCAGCAGTGCCGAGGACAGGGGAGGTCCCTACGAGCAGTACTTC	CASSAEDRGGPYEQYF
TRBV15	-	many	TRBJ1-1	TGTGCCACCAGCACGGACGAGAACACTGAAGCTTTCTTT	CATSTDENTEAFF
TRBV28	TRBD1	many	TRBJ1-1	TGTGCCAGCAGTGACAGGGTTACTGAAGCTTTCTTT	CASSDRVTEAFF
TRBV19	-	many	TRBJ2-6	TGTGCCAGTGAAAGGGGTGGTGGGGCCAACGTCCTGACTTTC	CASERGGGANVLTF
TRBV6-5	TRBD2	-	TRBJ2-5	TGTGCCAGCAGTTACTCGGGACTAGCGGCCCGGGGGGAGACCCAGTACTTC	CASSYSGLAARGETQYF
TRBV20-1	-	few	TRBJ2-6	TGCAGTGCTCCCGTTAACTCTGGGGCCAACGTCCTGACTTTC	CSAPVNSGANVLTF